This TCR beta chain was retrieved from a study of blood T cell repertoires in COVID-19. Background on the study: Acute-phase and convalescent COVID-19 samples originated in the United States, Italy and Spain. Sample material is recorded as cDNA or gDNA derived from T cells, B-cell-depleted T cells, or PBMCs.

Original methodology: Scientists estimated how many nucleated cells there were by amplifying reference gene primers. Some clones are missing from TCRdb's copy, which holds only in-frame ones; the method was immunoSEQ multiplex PCR. The DNA was the basis for D and trimming; V, J and clone size are from that table. The repertoire holds 170,000 or so clones, with roughly 84% as singletons. Sequencing input: peripheral blood. This receptor was taken from a human donor in a cohort sampled during active COVID-19.

CDR3 protein: CASSLGQGENTEAFF. In nucleotides, the CDR3 is TGCGCCAGCAGCTTGGGTCAGGGGGAGAACACTGAAGCTTTCTTT. V is TRBV5-1 and J is TRBJ1-1, with 7 bases lining up with TRBD1. V was clipped by 0 bases and J by 1 base; unmatched bases: 3. The CDR3 totals 15 residues. CDR1 SGHRS and CDR2 YFSETQ come from the germline V gene. The variable domain in full, with the rest retrieved from reference TRBV5-1 and TRBJ1-1, is KAGVTQTPRYLIKTRGQQVTLSCSPISGHRSVSWYQQTPGQGLQFLFEYFSETQRNKGNFPGRFSGRQFSNSRSEMNVSTLELGDSALYLCASSLGQGENTEAFFGQGTRLTVV.